This entry features one T cell receptor beta chain sequence. Its antigen is unidentified. Germline CDR1 and CDR2: SGHAT and FQNNGV. Unmatched junction bases numbered 4, after V lost 5 bases and J lost 3 bases. This CDR3 is 14 amino acids long. These data belong to a study of T cell responses to AZD1222 COVID-19 vaccine. Some clones are missing from TCRdb's copy, which holds only in-frame ones; the method was immunoSEQ multiplex PCR. The data contain more than 140,000 clones, roughly 89% of them singletons. Whole-study findings and limits: Dominant CD4 TCR responses targeted spike regions 160-218 and 743-854. Once two AZD1222 doses were given, Spike-specific TCR breadth and depth went up. White British donors predominated, females outnumbered males, and clonal diversity was possibly underestimated.

Sequenced material: peripheral blood, taken on day 0 of AZD1222 vaccination. The clonotype originates from an adult in good health. This chain uses TRBV11-2 with TRBJ2-5, with 9 bases fitting TRBD1. CDR3 coding DNA: TGTGCCAGCAGCGCGGGACAGGGTGAAGAGACCCAGTACTTC. It encodes CASSAGQGEETQYF. The whole variable domain, filled in from reference TRBV11-2 and TRBJ2-5, reads EAGVAQSPRYKIIEKRQSVAFWCNPISGHATLYWYQQILGQGPKLLIQFQNNGVVDDSQLPKDRFSAERLKGVDSTLKIQPAKLEDSAVYLCASSAGQGEETQYFGPGTRLLVL.